This T cell receptor (beta chain) was identified during a study of neurological immune-mediated disorders. Time point meaning: technical triplicate 1. Notes on the study in general: Sharing of CDR3 amino acid sequences among expanded clones across subjects was absent, suggesting private repertoires in all groups.

cDNA synthesis was performed by 5'RACE with 10-nucleotide random UMIs. Every sequencing run returned over 190 million TCR-beta sequences, which were derived from 15-18 subjects. MiXCR was run by TCRdb on the 5' RACE reads, yielding one entry per CDR3 protein. The repertoire holds about 38,000 distinct CDR3 sequences, with roughly 10% as singletons. This CDR3 region has 21 residues. Per germline, CDR1 WSHSY and CDR2 SAAADI. V was pared by 5 bases and J by 5 bases, with 21 bases of the junction left unmatched. Notes on this clonotype: The antigen is undetermined.

This rearrangement joins TRBV10-2 to TRBJ2-1, with 13 bases aligning to TRBD2. Input material: PBMCs. The source of this sequence is a man aged 55 to 70 with HTLV-1-associated myelopathy (HAM/TSP). CDR3 loop: CASSTALRTSGRGPSDNEQFF. The CDR3 DNA reads TGCGCCAGCAGTACAGCCCTTCGGACTAGCGGGAGAGGGCCTTCCGACAATGAGCAGTTCTTC.